The 8 T cell receptor beta chains below were found in one sample sequenced in a study of regulatory T cells in long-lasting Graves disease. Documented time point: newly diagnosed GD, antithyroid drugs for less than 3 months. TCR sequences were obtained from RNA taken from PBMCs. TCR beta libraries were built with iRepertoire HTBI primers and Arm-PCR of CDR3 regions. MiXCR was run by TCRdb on the multiplex PCR reads, yielding one entry per CDR3 protein. This repertoire shows about 470,000 distinct CDR3 sequences, about a sixth found once; its top ten account for over 9%. These same data were also listed under a study on T cells in Graves' hyperthyroidism and ophthalmopathy.

The source material was peripheral blood mononuclear cells (PBMCs), sampled at new diagnosis, from a patient treated with antithyroid drugs. The receptors originated from a man aged 35-49 years with Graves disease.

In its sample, this clonotype was seen many times. The chain couples TRBV9 to TRBJ2-3; D is ambiguous. The CDR3 consists of 11 residues. Germline CDR1 is SGDLS and CDR2 is YYNGEE. V was pared by 7 bases and J by 2 bases, with 5 bases between. CDR3 sequence reads: CASGPTDTQYF. The DNA for the CDR3 is TGTGCCAGCGGCCCCACAGATACGCAGTATTTT.

The genes are TRBV7-9 and TRBJ2-7; perhaps TRBD2 as D (6 bases). V lost 7 bases, J lost 7 bases, and 17 bases lay in between. Germline V gene sequence: CDR1 SEHNR, CDR2 FQNEAQ (reference sequence). This CDR3 has 13 residues. The CDR3 nucleotides read TGTGCCAGCATACCAGTCGGGAGAGGGGAGCAGTACTTC. Its translation: CASIPVGRGEQYF. The full variable domain, rest sourced from reference TRBV7-9 and TRBJ2-7, is DTGVSQNPRHKITKRGQNVTFRCDPISEHNRLYWYRQTLGQGPEFLTYFQNEAQLEKSRLLSDRFSAERPKGSFSTLEIQRTEQGDSAMYLCASIPVGRGEQYFGPGTRLTVT.

This clonotype was recorded many times. The rearrangement links TRBV12-3 or TRBV12-4 to TRBJ2-3; the D is unclear. Trimming took 7 bases from V and 1 from J, leaving 12 bases between them. There are 14 residues in the CDR3. The CDR3 here is CASTRLDGTDTQYF. The CDR3 DNA follows: TGTGCCAGCACCCGATTAGATGGCACAGATACGCAGTATTTT.

The V call is TRBV7-2, the J call TRBJ2-7; D possibly corresponds to TRBD1 (6 bases). Germline V gives CDR1 SGHTA, CDR2 FQGNSA. The CDR3 extends over 16 amino acids. The V end lost 5 bases, the J end lost 3 bases, and 20 bases lay between the germline ends. CDR3 bases: TGTGCCAGCAGCCCCGGGACAAATCCTATGTACTACGAGCAGTACTTC. This translates into CASSPGTNPMYYEQYF.

In its sample, this clonotype was seen a few times. This chain links TRBV25-1 with TRBJ2-1; D is undetermined. Germline CDR1 is MGHDK and CDR2 is SYGVNS. Trimming left V 1 base short and J 6 bases short, with 16 bases between. CDR3 length equals 16 residues. For the CDR3, the DNA is TGTGCCAGCAGTGAATTGGGCCTACAATCCCCCAATGAGCAGTTCTTC. This sequence encodes CASSELGLQSPNEQFF.

This clonotype turned up a few times. This sequence may be a read error, since a much larger clone differs from it by one base. This rearrangement joins TRBV27 to TRBJ1-5; D unclear. Trimming stripped 6 bases from V and 0 bases from J, with 9 bases between. From germline, CDR1 is MNHEY and CDR2 SMNVEV (reference sequence). The CDR3 is made up of 14 amino acids. The CDR3 bases are TGTGCCAGCAGGCCAGACAATAGCAATCAGCCCCAGCATTTT. It specifies CASRPDNSNQPQHF.

This clonotype showed up many times. The rearrangement links TRBV5-1 to TRBJ2-7; 7 bases agree with TRBD1. J gave up 0 bases and V 4 bases, and 4 bases lay outside the gene matches. Germline values: CDR1 SGHRS, CDR2 YFSETQ. This CDR3 contains 14 residues. CDR3 DNA sequence: TGCGCCAGCAGCCCGGACAGGAACTCCTACGAGCAGTACTTC. It yields the protein CASSPDRNSYEQYF.

This clonotype was detected a few times. The gene calls are TRBV19 and TRBJ1-5; 8 bases agree with TRBD1. The length of the CDR3 is 16 residues. Trimming cost V 5 bases and J 5 bases; bases outside gene matches: 11. Looked up from germline, CDR1 is LNHDA and CDR2 is SQIVND (reference sequence). The CDR3 protein is CASSSAGGLLHQPQHF. The CDR3 nucleotides are TGTGCCAGTAGTTCGGCAGGGGGCTTATTGCATCAGCCCCAGCATTTT.